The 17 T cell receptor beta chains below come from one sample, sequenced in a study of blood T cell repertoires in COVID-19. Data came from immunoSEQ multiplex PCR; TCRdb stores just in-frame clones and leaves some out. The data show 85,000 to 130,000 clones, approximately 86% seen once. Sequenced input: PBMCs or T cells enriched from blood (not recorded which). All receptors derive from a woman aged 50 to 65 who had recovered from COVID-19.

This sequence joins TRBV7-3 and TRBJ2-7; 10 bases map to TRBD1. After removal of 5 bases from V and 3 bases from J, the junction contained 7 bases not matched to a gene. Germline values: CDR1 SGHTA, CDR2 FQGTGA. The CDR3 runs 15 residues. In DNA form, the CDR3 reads TGTGCCAGCAGCCCCTCTGGGGACAGGGGCTACGAGCAGTACTTC. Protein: CASSPSGDRGYEQYF.

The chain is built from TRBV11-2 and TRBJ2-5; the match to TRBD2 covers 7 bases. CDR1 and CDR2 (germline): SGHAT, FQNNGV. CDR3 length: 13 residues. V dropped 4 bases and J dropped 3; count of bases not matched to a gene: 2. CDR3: CASSSGLEETQYF. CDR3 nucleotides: TGTGCCAGCAGCTCTGGACTAGAAGAGACCCAGTACTTC.

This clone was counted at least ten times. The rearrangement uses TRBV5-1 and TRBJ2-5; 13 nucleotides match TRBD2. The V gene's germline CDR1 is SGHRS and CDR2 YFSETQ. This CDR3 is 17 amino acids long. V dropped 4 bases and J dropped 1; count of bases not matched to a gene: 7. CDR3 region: CASSIGRLAGGQETQYF. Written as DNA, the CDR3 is TGCGCCAGCAGCATTGGTAGACTAGCGGGGGGCCAAGAGACCCAGTACTTC.

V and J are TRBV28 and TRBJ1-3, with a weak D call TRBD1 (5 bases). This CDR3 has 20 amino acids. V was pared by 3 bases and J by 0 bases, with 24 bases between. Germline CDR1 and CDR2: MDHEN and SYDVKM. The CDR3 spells CASSFWRQSVGLNSGNTIYF. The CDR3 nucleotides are TGTGCCAGCAGTTTTTGGAGACAGAGCGTTGGTCTTAACTCTGGAAACACCATATATTTT. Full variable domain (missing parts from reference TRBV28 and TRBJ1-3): DVKVTQSSRYLVKRTGEKVFLECVQDMDHENMFWYRQDPGLGLRLIYFSYDVKMKEKGDIPEGYSVSREKKERFSLILESASTNQTSMYLCASSFWRQSVGLNSGNTIYFGEGSWLTVV.

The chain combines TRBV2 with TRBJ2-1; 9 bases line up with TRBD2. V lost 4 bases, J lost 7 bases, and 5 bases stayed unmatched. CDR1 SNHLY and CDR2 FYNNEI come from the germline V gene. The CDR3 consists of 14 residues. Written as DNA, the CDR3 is TGTGCCAGCAGTGGGGCTAGCGGGGCAAATGAGCAGTTCTTC. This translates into CASSGASGANEQFF.

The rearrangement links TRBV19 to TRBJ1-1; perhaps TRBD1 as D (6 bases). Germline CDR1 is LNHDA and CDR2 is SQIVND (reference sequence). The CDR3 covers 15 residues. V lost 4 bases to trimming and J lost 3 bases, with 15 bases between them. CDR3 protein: CASSTTGTTYTEAFF. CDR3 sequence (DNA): TGTGCCAGTAGTACAACCGGGACAACGTACACTGAAGCTTTCTTT.

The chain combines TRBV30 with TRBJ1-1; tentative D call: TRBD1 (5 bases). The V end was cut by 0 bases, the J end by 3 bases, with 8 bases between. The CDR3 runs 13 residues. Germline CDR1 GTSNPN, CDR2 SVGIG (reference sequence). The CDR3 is CAWSVRRDTEAFF. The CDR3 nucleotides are TGTGCCTGGAGTGTACGCAGGGACACTGAAGCTTTCTTT.

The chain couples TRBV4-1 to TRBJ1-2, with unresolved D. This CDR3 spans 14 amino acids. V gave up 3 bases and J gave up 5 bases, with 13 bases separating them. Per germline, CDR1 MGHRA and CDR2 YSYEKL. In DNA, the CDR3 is TGCGCCAGCAGCCATAATGGCGGGGTTTATGGCTACACCTTC. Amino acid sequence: CASSHNGGVYGYTF.

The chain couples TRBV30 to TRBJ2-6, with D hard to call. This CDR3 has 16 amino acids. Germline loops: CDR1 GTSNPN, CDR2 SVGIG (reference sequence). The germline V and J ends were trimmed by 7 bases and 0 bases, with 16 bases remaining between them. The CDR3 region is CASCPPYLSGANVLTF. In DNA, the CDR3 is TGTGCCTCCTGTCCTCCCTACCTCTCTGGGGCCAACGTCCTGACTTTC.

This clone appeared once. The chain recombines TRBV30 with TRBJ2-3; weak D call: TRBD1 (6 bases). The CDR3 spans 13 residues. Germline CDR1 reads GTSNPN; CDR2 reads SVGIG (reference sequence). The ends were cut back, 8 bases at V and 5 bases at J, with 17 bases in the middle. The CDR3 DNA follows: TGTGCCGGGGCGAGGGGGATTGAAGATACGCAGTATTTT. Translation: CAGARGIEDTQYF.

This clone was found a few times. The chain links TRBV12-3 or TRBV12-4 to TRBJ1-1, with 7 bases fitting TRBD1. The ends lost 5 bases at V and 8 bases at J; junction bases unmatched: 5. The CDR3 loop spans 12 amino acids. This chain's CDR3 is CASSRDRSEAFF. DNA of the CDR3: TGTGCCAGCAGTCGGGACAGATCCGAAGCTTTCTTT.

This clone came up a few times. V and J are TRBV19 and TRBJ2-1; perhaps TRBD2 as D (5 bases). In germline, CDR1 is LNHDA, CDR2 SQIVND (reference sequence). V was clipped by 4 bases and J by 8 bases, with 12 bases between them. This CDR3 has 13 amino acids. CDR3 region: CASSTIGGHEQFF. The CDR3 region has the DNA TGTGCCAGTAGTACGATTGGAGGTCATGAGCAGTTCTTC.

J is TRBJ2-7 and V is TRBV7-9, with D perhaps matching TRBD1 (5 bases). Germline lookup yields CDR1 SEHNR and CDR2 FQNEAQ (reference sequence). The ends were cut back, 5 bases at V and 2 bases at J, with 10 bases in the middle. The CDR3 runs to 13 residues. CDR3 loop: CASSPTDAYEQYF. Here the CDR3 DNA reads TGTGCCAGCAGCCCGACAGATGCCTACGAGCAGTACTTC.

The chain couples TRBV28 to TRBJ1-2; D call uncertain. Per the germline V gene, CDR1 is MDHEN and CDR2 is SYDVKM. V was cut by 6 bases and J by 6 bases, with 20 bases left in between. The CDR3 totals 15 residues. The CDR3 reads CASREKEWAGDGYTF. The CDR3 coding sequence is TGTGCCAGCAGGGAAAAGGAGTGGGCCGGGGATGGCTACACCTTC.

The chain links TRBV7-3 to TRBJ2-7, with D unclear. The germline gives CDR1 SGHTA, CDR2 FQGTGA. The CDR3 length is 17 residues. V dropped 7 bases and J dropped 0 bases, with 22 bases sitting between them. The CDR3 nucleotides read TGTGCCAGCAAATATTGGCCCGGCGGAAGCATCTCCTACGAGCAGTACTTC. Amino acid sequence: CASKYWPGGSISYEQYF.

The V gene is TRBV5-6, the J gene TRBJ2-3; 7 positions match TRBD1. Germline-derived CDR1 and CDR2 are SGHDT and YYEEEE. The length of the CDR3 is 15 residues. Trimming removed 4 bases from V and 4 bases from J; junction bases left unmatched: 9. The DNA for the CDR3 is TGTGCCAGCAGCCGATCAGGGGGAAAGTCAGATACGCAGTATTTT. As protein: CASSRSGGKSDTQYF.

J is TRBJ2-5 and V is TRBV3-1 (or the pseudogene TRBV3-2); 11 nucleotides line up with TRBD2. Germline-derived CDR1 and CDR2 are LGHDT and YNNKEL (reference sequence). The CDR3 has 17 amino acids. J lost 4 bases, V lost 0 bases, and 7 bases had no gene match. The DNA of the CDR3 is TGTGCCAGCAGCCAAGATTTAGCGGGAGGGCCCCTAGAGACCCAGTACTTC. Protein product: CASSQDLAGGPLETQYF.